This is a list of T cell receptor beta chains from one sample in a study of blood T cells in healthy people across ages. MiXCR, run by TCRdb on the 5' RACE reads, gives a single entry per CDR3 protein. Here the sample spans roughly 1,700,000 distinct CDR3 sequences, approximately 28% being singletons. The material sequenced was blood. Receptors were obtained from a woman under 40 in good health. The CDR3 runs from the conserved cysteine through the conserved F or W. The D gene is left open where the match is weak. Only some rows state a clone size, as once, few, many or a class for expanded clones.

j_call: TRBJ2-1
clone_size: many
v_call: TRBV28
d_call: NA
cdr3_aa: CASSFDDNEQFF
cdr3_nt: TGTGCCAGCAGTTTTGATGACAATGAGCAGTTCTTC

j_call: TRBJ2-1
clone_size: few
v_call: TRBV27
d_call: NA
cdr3_aa: CASSLSRGGRGEQFF
cdr3_nt: TGTGCCAGCAGTTTATCAAGGGGGGGTCGGGGTGAGCAGTTCTTC

j_call: TRBJ2-1
clone_size: NA
v_call: TRBV18
d_call: NA
cdr3_aa: CASSPRNRDKEHHNEQFF
cdr3_nt: TGTGCCAGCTCACCTCGCAACCGGGACAAAGAACACCACAATGAGCAGTTCTTC

j_call: TRBJ2-1
clone_size: many
v_call: TRBV29-1
d_call: TRBD2
cdr3_aa: CSVWETSGGRIEQFF
cdr3_nt: TGCAGCGTGTGGGAGACTAGCGGGGGGCGGATTGAGCAGTTCTTC

j_call: TRBJ1-5
clone_size: few
v_call: TRBV13
d_call: NA
cdr3_aa: CASSLQRHQPQHF
cdr3_nt: TGTGCCAGCAGCTTACAGCGCCATCAGCCCCAGCATTTT

j_call: TRBJ2-4
clone_size: few
v_call: TRBV20-1
d_call: NA
cdr3_aa: CSARGGRGRYNEQYF
cdr3_nt: TGCAGTGCTAGGGGTGGTCGTGGGAGATACAATGAGCAGTACTTC

j_call: TRBJ2-7
clone_size: NA
v_call: TRBV7-9
d_call: NA
cdr3_aa: CASRAGLLDEQYF
cdr3_nt: TGTGCCAGCAGGGCCGGACTCCTTGACGAGCAGTACTTC

j_call: TRBJ2-6
clone_size: NA
v_call: TRBV10-3
d_call: TRBD1
cdr3_aa: CATSEGDRGAGANVLTF
cdr3_nt: TGTGCCACCAGTGAGGGAGACAGGGGCGCCGGGGCCAACGTCCTGACTTTC

j_call: TRBJ2-3
clone_size: NA
v_call: TRBV5-1
d_call: TRBD2
cdr3_aa: CASSTTSSSTDTQYF
cdr3_nt: TGCGCCAGCAGCACGACTAGCTCTAGCACAGATACGCAGTATTTT

j_call: TRBJ2-5
clone_size: many
v_call: TRBV29-1
d_call: NA
cdr3_aa: CSVGSGSETQYF
cdr3_nt: TGCAGCGTTGGGTCGGGGTCAGAGACCCAGTACTTC

j_call: TRBJ2-7
clone_size: NA
v_call: TRBV11-2
d_call: TRBD1
cdr3_aa: CASSSVTGDYEQYF
cdr3_nt: TGTGCCAGCAGCTCGGTGACAGGGGATTACGAGCAGTACTTC

j_call: TRBJ1-4
clone_size: NA
v_call: TRBV20-1
d_call: NA
cdr3_aa: CSARASSNEKLFF
cdr3_nt: TGCAGTGCTAGGGCCTCTTCCAATGAAAAACTGTTTTTT

j_call: TRBJ2-3
clone_size: NA
v_call: TRBV30
d_call: NA
cdr3_aa: CAWIASASSTDTQYF
cdr3_nt: TGTGCCTGGATCGCTAGCGCCTCTAGCACAGATACGCAGTATTTT

j_call: TRBJ1-3
clone_size: few
v_call: TRBV29-1
d_call: NA
cdr3_aa: CSGTRDLSGNTIYF
cdr3_nt: TGCAGCGGGACACGGGATCTCTCTGGAAACACCATATATTTT

j_call: TRBJ1-4
clone_size: NA
v_call: TRBV7-9
d_call: NA
cdr3_aa: CASSLGAGKEKLFF
cdr3_nt: TGTGCCAGCAGCCTGGGGGCAGGGAAAGAAAAACTGTTTTTT

j_call: TRBJ1-5
clone_size: few
v_call: TRBV7-3
d_call: NA
cdr3_aa: CASRKGRGDQPQHF
cdr3_nt: TGTGCCAGCAGGAAGGGGAGGGGGGATCAGCCCCAGCATTTT

j_call: TRBJ2-4
clone_size: many
v_call: TRBV5-5
d_call: NA
cdr3_aa: CASSLTDRAIQYF
cdr3_nt: TGTGCCAGCAGCTTGACCGACCGAGCCATTCAGTACTTC

j_call: TRBJ1-2
clone_size: NA
v_call: TRBV9
d_call: TRBD1
cdr3_aa: CASRNDRVGYTF
cdr3_nt: TGTGCCAGCAGGAACGACAGGGTTGGCTACACCTTC

j_call: TRBJ2-5
clone_size: NA
v_call: TRBV20-1
d_call: NA
cdr3_aa: CSARDLGGGTETQYF
cdr3_nt: TGCAGTGCTAGAGATCTGGGGGGAGGCACAGAGACCCAGTACTTC

j_call: TRBJ1-2
clone_size: NA
v_call: TRBV6-2/TRBV6-3
d_call: NA
cdr3_aa: CASSPAQGARDYGYTF
cdr3_nt: TGTGCCAGCAGCCCCGCCCAGGGTGCGAGAGACTATGGCTACACCTTC

j_call: TRBJ2-5
clone_size: NA
v_call: TRBV7-2
d_call: NA
cdr3_aa: CASSLAALARAEETQYF
cdr3_nt: TGTGCCAGCAGCTTAGCGGCGCTAGCGAGAGCCGAGGAGACCCAGTACTTC

j_call: TRBJ2-1
clone_size: many
v_call: TRBV12-3/TRBV12-4
d_call: TRBD2
cdr3_aa: CASTRRAGVDNEQFF
cdr3_nt: TGTGCCAGCACACGGAGAGCGGGAGTCGACAATGAGCAGTTCTTC

j_call: TRBJ2-1
clone_size: few
v_call: TRBV20-1
d_call: NA
cdr3_aa: CSARGSAGLLAYNEQFF
cdr3_nt: TGCAGTGCTAGGGGCTCTGCTGGGCTCCTCGCCTACAATGAGCAGTTCTTC

j_call: TRBJ1-2
clone_size: few
v_call: TRBV4-1
d_call: NA
cdr3_aa: CASSQDEEVDYGYTF
cdr3_nt: TGCGCCAGCAGCCAAGATGAGGAGGTTGACTATGGCTACACCTTC

j_call: TRBJ2-5
clone_size: NA
v_call: TRBV2
d_call: NA
cdr3_aa: CASTRGLSYNEQYF
cdr3_nt: TGTGCCAGCACGCGGGGACTTTCCTACAATGAGCAGTACTTC

j_call: TRBJ2-2
clone_size: once
v_call: TRBV7-9
d_call: TRBD2
cdr3_aa: CASSLASGRSGELFF
cdr3_nt: TGTGCCAGCAGCTTAGCTAGCGGGAGGTCCGGGGAGCTGTTTTTT

j_call: TRBJ1-2
clone_size: few
v_call: TRBV6-2/TRBV6-3
d_call: NA
cdr3_aa: CASSRDRTHGYTF
cdr3_nt: TGTGCCAGCAGCCGTGACAGGACCCATGGCTACACCTTC

j_call: TRBJ2-3
clone_size: NA
v_call: TRBV6-2/TRBV6-3
d_call: NA
cdr3_aa: CASRPTGASDTQYF
cdr3_nt: TGTGCCAGCAGACCCACGGGGGCGTCAGATACGCAGTATTTT

j_call: TRBJ2-7
clone_size: NA
v_call: TRBV3-1
d_call: NA
cdr3_aa: CASSQEREAPGNEQYF
cdr3_nt: TGTGCCAGCAGCCAAGAGAGGGAGGCGCCGGGCAACGAGCAGTACTTC

j_call: TRBJ2-7
clone_size: many
v_call: TRBV20-1
d_call: NA
cdr3_aa: CSASLSGAYEQYF
cdr3_nt: TGCAGTGCTAGTCTATCGGGAGCCTACGAGCAGTACTTC

j_call: TRBJ2-6
clone_size: NA
v_call: TRBV19
d_call: NA
cdr3_aa: CASTDRGSGANVLTF
cdr3_nt: TGTGCCAGTACGGACCGGGGCTCTGGGGCCAACGTCCTGACTTTC

j_call: TRBJ2-5
clone_size: few
v_call: TRBV5-1
d_call: NA
cdr3_aa: CASSYRTDKETQYF
cdr3_nt: TGCGCCAGCAGCTATAGGACAGACAAAGAGACCCAGTACTTC

j_call: TRBJ1-5
clone_size: NA
v_call: TRBV20-1
d_call: NA
cdr3_aa: CSAPEGRGDQPQHF
cdr3_nt: TGCAGTGCCCCGGAGGGGAGGGGGGATCAGCCCCAGCATTTT

j_call: TRBJ2-7
clone_size: NA
v_call: TRBV13
d_call: TRBD2
cdr3_aa: CASSPTSGTRSSEQYF
cdr3_nt: TGTGCCAGCAGCCCGACATCCGGGACTAGATCCTCCGAGCAGTACTTC

j_call: TRBJ2-5
clone_size: many
v_call: TRBV7-2
d_call: TRBD1
cdr3_aa: CASGRPGTGLEETQYF
cdr3_nt: TGTGCCAGCGGCCGTCCCGGGACAGGGTTGGAAGAGACCCAGTACTTC

j_call: TRBJ2-1
clone_size: NA
v_call: TRBV20-1
d_call: NA
cdr3_aa: CSARQRFNEQFF
cdr3_nt: TGCAGTGCTAGACAGCGGTTTAATGAGCAGTTCTTC

j_call: TRBJ2-5
clone_size: NA
v_call: TRBV5-1
d_call: NA
cdr3_aa: CASTASGGTVYNEQYF
cdr3_nt: TGCGCCAGCACCGCCTCAGGGGGGACAGTCTACAATGAGCAGTACTTC

j_call: TRBJ1-1
clone_size: few
v_call: TRBV9
d_call: TRBD1
cdr3_aa: CASSPSGQGGTGAFF
cdr3_nt: TGTGCCAGCAGCCCCTCAGGACAGGGAGGCACTGGAGCTTTCTTT

j_call: TRBJ2-1
clone_size: NA
v_call: TRBV6-6
d_call: NA
cdr3_aa: CASSYSSPGFYEQFF
cdr3_nt: TGTGCCAGCAGTTACTCATCGCCGGGGTTTTATGAGCAGTTCTTC

j_call: TRBJ2-1
clone_size: once
v_call: TRBV27
d_call: NA
cdr3_aa: CASSLIGDRLQFF
cdr3_nt: TGTGCCAGCAGTCTGATCGGGGACCGTTTGCAGTTCTTC

j_call: TRBJ2-3
clone_size: NA
v_call: TRBV7-2
d_call: NA
cdr3_aa: CASSYSVDTQYF
cdr3_nt: TGTGCCAGCAGCTATTCTGTGGATACGCAGTATTTT

j_call: TRBJ1-3
clone_size: NA
v_call: TRBV3-1
d_call: NA
cdr3_aa: CASSPSWAGNTIYF
cdr3_nt: TGTGCCAGCAGCCCTTCATGGGCTGGAAACACCATATATTTT

j_call: TRBJ2-5
clone_size: NA
v_call: TRBV29-1
d_call: TRBD1
cdr3_aa: CSVIRLDRGQETQYF
cdr3_nt: TGCAGCGTTATTCGCCTCGACAGGGGGCAAGAGACCCAGTACTTC

j_call: TRBJ1-5
clone_size: NA
v_call: TRBV2
d_call: NA
cdr3_aa: CASSGPGTHSNQPQHF
cdr3_nt: TGTGCCAGCAGTGGACCGGGGACCCATAGCAATCAGCCCCAGCATTTT

j_call: TRBJ2-7
clone_size: many
v_call: TRBV20-1
d_call: TRBD2
cdr3_aa: CSATGTSGGYEQYF
cdr3_nt: TGCAGTGCTACTGGGACTAGCGGGGGGTACGAGCAGTACTTC

j_call: TRBJ2-7
clone_size: few
v_call: TRBV28
d_call: NA
cdr3_aa: CASSLSTSRDEQYF
cdr3_nt: TGTGCCAGCAGTTTATCGACTAGTCGGGACGAGCAGTACTTC

j_call: TRBJ2-7
clone_size: few
v_call: TRBV28
d_call: TRBD2
cdr3_aa: CASSLLPTSGMTSYEQYF
cdr3_nt: TGTGCCAGCAGTTTATTGCCGACTAGCGGGATGACGTCCTACGAGCAGTACTTC

j_call: TRBJ2-1
clone_size: NA
v_call: TRBV7-2
d_call: TRBD2
cdr3_aa: CASSFGGTITGAYNEQFF
cdr3_nt: TGTGCCAGCAGCTTCGGAGGGACTATAACGGGAGCATACAATGAGCAGTTCTTC

j_call: TRBJ2-2
clone_size: NA
v_call: TRBV30
d_call: NA
cdr3_aa: CAWSLGLGWELFF
cdr3_nt: TGTGCCTGGAGTTTAGGTCTAGGCTGGGAGCTGTTTTTT

j_call: TRBJ2-1
clone_size: few
v_call: TRBV11-2
d_call: TRBD2
cdr3_aa: CASSLDGTTAGEQFF
cdr3_nt: TGTGCCAGCAGCTTAGATGGGACTACCGCCGGGGAGCAGTTCTTC

j_call: TRBJ2-1
clone_size: NA
v_call: TRBV5-5
d_call: NA
cdr3_aa: CASSPRTPPHGQFF
cdr3_nt: TGTGCCAGCAGCCCGCGGACTCCCCCCCATGGGCAGTTCTTC

j_call: TRBJ2-3
clone_size: NA
v_call: TRBV5-1
d_call: NA
cdr3_aa: CASSLAAERSTDTQYF
cdr3_nt: TGCGCCAGCAGCTTGGCCGCGGAACGTAGCACAGATACGCAGTATTTT

j_call: TRBJ1-6
clone_size: few
v_call: TRBV7-9
d_call: NA
cdr3_aa: CASSLSRAGREMLLHF
cdr3_nt: TGTGCCAGCAGCCTAAGCAGGGCAGGGAGAGAGATGCTCCTCCACTTT

j_call: TRBJ2-7
clone_size: NA
v_call: TRBV12-3/TRBV12-4
d_call: NA
cdr3_aa: CASSSSGSSYNEQYF
cdr3_nt: TGTGCCAGCAGCTCCAGCGGAAGCTCCTACAATGAGCAGTACTTC